This T cell receptor (beta chain) was found in a study of blood T cell repertoires in COVID-19. Study-wide context: Sample material is recorded as cDNA or gDNA derived from T cells, B-cell-depleted T cells, or PBMCs.

Authors' processing steps: Amplification of reference gene primers was used by the study to estimate nucleated cell counts. Here immunoSEQ multiplex PCR was the method, and the copy in TCRdb shows in-frame clones only, minus some. Clonal size and the V and J genes are those of that table, whereas D and trimming came from the DNA. The sample includes some 200,000 clones, 80% to 90% of them seen just once. Germline CDR1 is SQVTM and CDR2 is ANQGSEA. Trimming shortened V by 4 bases and J by 3 bases, and 9 bases separated the two germline ends. The CDR3 runs to 13 residues. Sequencing input: peripheral blood. The chain has TRBV29-1 and TRBJ1-4; D is unresolved. The TCR originated in a woman under 30 who had recovered from COVID-19. The CDR3 reads CSVGSEANEKLFF. As DNA, the CDR3 is TGCAGCGTTGGCAGCGAAGCTAATGAAAAACTGTTTTTT.